This T cell receptor (beta chain) originates from a study of blood T cell repertoires in COVID-19. About the study: T cells, B-cell-depleted T cells, or PBMCs provided the cDNA or gDNA that served as material.

Regarding this clone: Being one base from a much bigger clone, this may be a read error.

How the authors handled the data: Estimation of nucleated cell counts was performed using reference gene primer amplification. Data came from immunoSEQ multiplex PCR; TCRdb stores just in-frame clones and leaves some out. Clonal size and the V and J genes are those of that table, whereas D and trimming came from the DNA. The sample holds hundreds of thousands of clones, more than 75% seen once. The sequence derives from a woman aged 40-49 years who had recovered from COVID-19. Sequenced: peripheral blood.

The CDR3 bases are TGTGCCAGCAGCCCCCGGGATGAGCAGTTCTTC. Its protein is CASSPRDEQFF. V is TRBV2 and J is TRBJ2-1; D is ambiguous. Trimming left V 6 bases short and J 8 bases short, with 8 bases between. This CDR3 has 11 residues. Germline V lookup: CDR1 SNHLY, CDR2 FYNNEI.